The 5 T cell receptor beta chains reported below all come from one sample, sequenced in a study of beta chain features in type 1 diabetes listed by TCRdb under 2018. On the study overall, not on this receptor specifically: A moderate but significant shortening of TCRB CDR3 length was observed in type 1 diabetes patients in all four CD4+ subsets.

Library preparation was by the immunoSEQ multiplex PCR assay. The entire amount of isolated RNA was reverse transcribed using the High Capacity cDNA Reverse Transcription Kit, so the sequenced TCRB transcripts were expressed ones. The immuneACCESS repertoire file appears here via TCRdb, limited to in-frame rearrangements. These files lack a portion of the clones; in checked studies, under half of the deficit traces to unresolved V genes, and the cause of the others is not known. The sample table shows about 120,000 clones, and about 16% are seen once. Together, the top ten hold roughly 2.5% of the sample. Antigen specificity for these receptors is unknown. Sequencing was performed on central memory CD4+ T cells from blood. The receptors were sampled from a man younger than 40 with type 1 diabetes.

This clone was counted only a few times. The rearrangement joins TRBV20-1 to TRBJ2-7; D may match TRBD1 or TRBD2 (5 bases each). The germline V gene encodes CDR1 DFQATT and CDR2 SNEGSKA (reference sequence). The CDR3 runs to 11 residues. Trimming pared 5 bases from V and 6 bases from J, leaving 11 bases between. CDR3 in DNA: TGCAGTGCTCCTTATGGGGGCGAGCAGTACTTC. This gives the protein CSAPYGGEQYF.

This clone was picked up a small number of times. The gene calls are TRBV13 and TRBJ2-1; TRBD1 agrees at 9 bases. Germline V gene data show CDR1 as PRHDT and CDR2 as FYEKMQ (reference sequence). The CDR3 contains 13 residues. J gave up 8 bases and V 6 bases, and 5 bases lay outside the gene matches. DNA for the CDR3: TGTGCCAGCAGGAGACAGGGGGGGTATGAGCAGTTCTTC. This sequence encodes CASRRQGGYEQFF. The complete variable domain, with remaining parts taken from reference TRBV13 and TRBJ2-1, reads AAGVIQSPRHLIKEKRETATLKCYPIPRHDTVYWYQQGPGQDPQFLISFYEKMQSDKGSIPDRFSAQQFSDYHSELNMSSLELGDSALYFCASRRQGGYEQFFGPGTRLTVL.

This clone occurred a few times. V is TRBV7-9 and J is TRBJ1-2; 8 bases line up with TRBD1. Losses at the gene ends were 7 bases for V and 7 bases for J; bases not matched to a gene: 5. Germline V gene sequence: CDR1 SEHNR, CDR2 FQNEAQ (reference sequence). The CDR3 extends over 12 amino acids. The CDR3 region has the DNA TGTGCCAGCACCCGGACAGGGTTTGGCTACACCTTC. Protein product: CASTRTGFGYTF.

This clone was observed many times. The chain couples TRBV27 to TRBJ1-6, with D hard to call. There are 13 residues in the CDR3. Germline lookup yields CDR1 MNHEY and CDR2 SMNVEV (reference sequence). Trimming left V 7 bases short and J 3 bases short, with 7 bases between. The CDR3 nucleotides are TGTGCCAGCAAAAGTAACTATAATTCACCCCTCCACTTT. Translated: CASKSNYNSPLHF.

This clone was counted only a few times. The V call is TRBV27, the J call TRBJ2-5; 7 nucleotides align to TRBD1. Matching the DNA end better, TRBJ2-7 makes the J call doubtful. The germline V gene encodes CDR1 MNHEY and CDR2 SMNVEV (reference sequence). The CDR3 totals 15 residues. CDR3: CASSTTGTAPYEQYF. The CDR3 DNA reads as TGTGCCAGCAGTACAACCGGGACAGCTCCCTACGAGCAGTACTTC.